What follows are 4 T cell receptor beta chains derived from one specimen sequenced in a study of cytomegalovirus exposure and HLA in healthy donors. The PCR made use of 60 Vbeta and 13 Jbeta primers. The assay was immunoSEQ multiplex PCR, and TCRdb's table has in-frame clones only and misses some. The sample lists 180,000 or so clones; around 76% were seen once. Specimen: PBMCs. The receptors shown here come from a woman aged 25 to 39 in good health and CMV-seropositive.

The rearrangement joins TRBV19 to TRBJ2-1, with no clear D. The V gene lost 5 bases and the J gene lost 8 bases, with 13 bases spanning the gap. This CDR3 has 13 amino acids. The germline CDR1 and CDR2 sequences are LNHDA and SQIVND (reference sequence). CDR3 protein: CASSSLLDHEQFF. The CDR3 DNA sequence: TGTGCCAGTAGTTCCCTGCTAGATCATGAGCAGTTCTTC.

The rearrangement links TRBV18 to TRBJ1-1; 8 nucleotides line up with TRBD1. V lost 3 bases and J lost 4; bases outside the gene matches: 4. Germline CDR1 reads KGHSH; CDR2 reads LQKENI. The CDR3 consists of 14 residues. The chain's CDR3 is CASSPYTGGTEAFF. The CDR3 DNA reads TGTGCCAGCTCACCCTACACAGGGGGCACTGAAGCTTTCTTT. Variable domain in full (rest from reference TRBV18 and TRBJ1-1): NAGVMQNPRHLVRRRGQEARLRCSPMKGHSHVYWYRQLPEEGLKFMVYLQKENIIDESGMPKERFSAEFPKEGPSILRIQQVVRGDSAAYFCASSPYTGGTEAFFGQGTRLTVV.

The chain links TRBV6-1 to TRBJ2-2; perhaps TRBD2 as D (6 bases). Looked up from germline, CDR1 is MNHNS and CDR2 is SASEGT. The CDR3 sequence is 13 residues long. V gave up 10 bases and J gave up 6 bases, with 15 bases separating them. CDR3 in DNA: TGTGCCACCACTAGCTTTGAGGCCGGGGAGCTGTTTTTT. Translating it yields CATTSFEAGELFF.

V gene TRBV30 combines with J gene TRBJ1-6; TRBD1 agrees at 7 bases. Losses at the gene ends were 1 base for V and 6 bases for J; bases not matched to a gene: 3. The CDR3 runs to 14 residues. Per the germline V gene, CDR1 is GTSNPN and CDR2 is SVGIG (reference sequence). The CDR3 coding sequence is TGTGCCTGGAGTGGGGACAGACTTAATTCACCCCTCCACTTT. Translation: CAWSGDRLNSPLHF.